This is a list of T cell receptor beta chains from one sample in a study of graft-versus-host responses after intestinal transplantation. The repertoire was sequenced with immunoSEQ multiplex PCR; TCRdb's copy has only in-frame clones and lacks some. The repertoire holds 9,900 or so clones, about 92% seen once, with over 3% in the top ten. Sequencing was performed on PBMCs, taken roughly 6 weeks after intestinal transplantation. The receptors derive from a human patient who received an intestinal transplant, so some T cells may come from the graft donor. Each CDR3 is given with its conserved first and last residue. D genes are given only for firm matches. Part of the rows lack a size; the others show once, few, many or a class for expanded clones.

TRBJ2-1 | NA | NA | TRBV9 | CASSVEIVGYNEQFF | TGTGCCAGCAGCGTAGAGATTGTGGGCTACAATGAGCAGTTCTTC
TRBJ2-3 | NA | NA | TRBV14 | CASSRTDTQYF | TGTGCCAGCAGCCGCACAGATACGCAGTATTTT
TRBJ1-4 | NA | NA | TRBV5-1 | CASSLRPTEEKLFF | TGCGCCAGCAGCTTGCGCCCGACAGAAGAAAAACTGTTTTTT
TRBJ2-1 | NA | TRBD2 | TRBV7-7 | CASSPWGGGATSYNEQFF | TGTGCTAGCAGCCCATGGGGGGGTGGGGCGACGTCCTACAATGAGCAGTTCTTC
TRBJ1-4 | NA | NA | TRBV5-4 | CASSFYGSEKLFF | TGTGCCAGCAGCTTTTACGGAAGTGAAAAACTGTTTTTT
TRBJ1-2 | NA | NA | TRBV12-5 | CASGLAGFRYGYTF | TGTGCTAGTGGACTCGCAGGGTTTCGGTATGGCTACACCTTC
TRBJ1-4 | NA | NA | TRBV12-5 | CASGQAAGEKLFF | TGTGCTAGTGGCCAAGCAGCGGGTGAAAAACTGTTTTTT
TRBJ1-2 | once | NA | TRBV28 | CASSLGPTFRYGYTF | TGTGCCAGCAGTTTAGGGCCAACCTTCAGGTATGGCTACACCTTC
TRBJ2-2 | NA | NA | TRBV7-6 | CASSTIGVGGELFF | TGTGCCAGCAGCACAATCGGGGTAGGCGGGGAGCTGTTTTTT
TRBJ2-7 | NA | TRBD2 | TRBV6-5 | CASSYYSSGGPYEQYF | TGTGCCAGCAGTTACTACTCTAGCGGGGGTCCCTACGAGCAGTACTTC